The T cell receptor beta chain under discussion was sequenced for a study of blood T cell repertoires in COVID-19. Study at large: Spain, Italy and the United States supplied samples that represented acute and convalescent COVID-19.

The CDR3 runs to 14 residues. V was pared by 6 bases and J by 7 bases, with 9 bases of the junction left unmatched. The V gene's germline CDR1 is MNHEY and CDR2 SMNVEV (reference sequence). Here immunoSEQ multiplex PCR was the method, and the copy in TCRdb shows in-frame clones only, minus some. This sample has about 280,000 clones, with around four fifths found just once. The sequencing input was peripheral blood. The sequence was obtained from a woman between 45 and 60 years old who had recovered from COVID-19. The V and J genes are TRBV27 and TRBJ1-2, with TRBD1 matching 9 bases. CDR3 residues: CASSHGTGLGGYTF. The CDR3 bases are TGTGCCAGCAGCCACGGGACAGGGCTTGGTGGCTACACCTTC.